This T cell receptor (beta chain) was observed in a study of blood T cell repertoires in COVID-19. As for the study in general: T cells, B-cell-depleted T cells, or PBMCs provided the cDNA or gDNA that served as material.

Per the germline V gene, CDR1 is SGHRS and CDR2 is YFSETQ. CDR3 length: 17 amino acids. With 0 bases removed from V and 5 bases from J, the gap between germline ends came to 20 bases. Per the original methods: Using reference gene primer amplification, nucleated cell counts were estimated. This table comes from immunoSEQ multiplex PCR, and its TCRdb copy is limited to in-frame clones, with some not included. V, J and clone size reflect that table, while D and trimming were determined from the DNA. The sample lists fewer than 85,000 clones; around 82% were seen once. The material sequenced was peripheral blood. The rearrangement links TRBV5-1 to TRBJ1-2, with TRBD1 as a possible D gene (5 bases). This TCR was recovered from a woman aged 60-75 years with acute or convalescent COVID-19. The CDR3: CASSLGRAGPGEYGYTF. CDR3 in DNA: TGCGCCAGCAGCTTGGGCAGGGCCGGCCCTGGGGAATATGGCTACACCTTC. The full variable domain, with the rest looked up from reference TRBV5-1 and TRBJ1-2, is KAGVTQTPRYLIKTRGQQVTLSCSPISGHRSVSWYQQTPGQGLQFLFEYFSETQRNKGNFPGRFSGRQFSNSRSEMNVSTLELGDSALYLCASSLGRAGPGEYGYTFGSGTRLTVV.